These 29 T cell receptor beta chains were sequenced from one sample in a study of lung T cells in sarcoidosis with Löfgren's syndrome (dated by TCRdb to about 2017). TCRdb names Illumina MiSeq as the instrument used. In TCRdb, the public reads were trimmed at Q25 with fastp and aligned with MiXCR, with productive beta chains retained. Records with the same CDR3 protein are collapsed into one entry carrying the most frequent genes and DNA. In all, the sample holds tens of thousands of distinct CDR3 sequences, and about 20% of those were seen once. Clones ranked in the top ten supply about 2.2% of the sample. The sequencing input was CD4+ T cells from PBMCs. These receptor sequences come from a human donor with sarcoidosis (Löfgren's syndrome or another form), or a control subject (not recorded which).

This clonotype was observed a few times. V usage is TRBV7-3 and J usage is TRBJ2-1, with D perhaps TRBD2 (6 bases). The CDR3 runs to 14 residues. V lost 3 bases and J 7 bases, leaving 13 bases between the germline ends. Germline CDR1 SGHTA, CDR2 FQGTGA. CDR3 in amino acids: CASSFPGSGNEQFF. The CDR3 nucleotides read TGTGCCAGCAGCTTTCCGGGGAGCGGGAATGAGCAGTTCTTC.

Concerning this clonotype itself: A clone one base away is much larger, so this may be a read error. V is TRBV7-2 and J is TRBJ2-1; D unresolved. In germline, CDR1 is SGHTA, CDR2 FQGNSA. The CDR3 extends over 14 amino acids. CDR3 amino acids: CASGLDAGHNEQFF. For the CDR3, the DNA is TGTGCCAGCGGCTTAGACGCAGGTCACAATGAGCAGTTCTTC.

This clonotype was observed at least ten times. This chain connects TRBV7-8 to TRBJ1-1; D possibly corresponds to TRBD1 (5 bases). CDR3 length equals 15 residues. Trimming took 5 bases from V and 0 from J, leaving 13 bases between them. From germline, CDR1 is SGHVS and CDR2 FQNEAQ. In DNA form, the CDR3 reads TGTGCCAGCAGCCGGGACGCATACATGAACACTGAAGCTTTCTTT. The encoded protein is CASSRDAYMNTEAFF.

About this clonotype: The junction differs from germline at one of its ends, possibly a read error. The V and J genes are TRBV7-9 and TRBJ2-1; TRBD2 matches 9 bases. CDR1 and CDR2 from the germline V gene are SEHNR and FQNEAQ (reference sequence). The CDR3 is 16 residues long. The CDR3, as DNA: TGTGCCAGTAGCCCGGCCCGCGGGGGGGGGTACAATGAGCAGTCCTTC. Residues: CASSPARGGGYNEQSF.

The chain employs TRBV28 and TRBJ2-7, with 9 bases lining up with TRBD1. Germline values: CDR1 MDHEN, CDR2 SYDVKM. V lost 6 bases, J lost 4 bases, and 10 bases stayed unmatched. The CDR3 spans 15 residues. The CDR3 sequence: CASSVTGTGSYEQYF. DNA of the CDR3: TGTGCCAGCAGCGTAACGGGGACAGGGTCGTACGAGCAGTACTTC.

This clonotype was detected once. V usage is TRBV4-2 and J usage is TRBJ1-5; D unclear. There are 15 residues in the CDR3. Germline loops: CDR1 LGHNA, CDR2 YNFKEQ. Trimming took off 8 bases at V and 3 bases at J, with 17 bases between the two ends. The CDR3 is CASAGRSGINQPQHF. DNA for the CDR3: TGTGCCAGCGCCGGCCGGAGCGGTATCAATCAGCCCCAGCATTTT.

The sample holds many counts of this clonotype. V and J are TRBV20-1 and TRBJ2-7; TRBD2 might be the D (6 bases). The V end was cut by 6 bases, the J end by 5 bases, with 17 bases between. The length of the CDR3 is 13 residues. Germline CDR1 is DFQATT and CDR2 is SNEGSKA (reference sequence). The DNA of the CDR3 is TGCAGTGCCTACTTGGGAGGATTGAACGAGCAGTACTTC. Residues: CSAYLGGLNEQYF.

Worth noting for this clonotype: This may stem from a read error, because a much larger clone lies one nucleotide away. The chain carries TRBV11-2 and TRBJ2-7; 14 bases are a match to TRBD2. Germline V gene data show CDR1 as SGHAT and CDR2 as FQNNGV. The CDR3 covers 15 residues. In DNA, the CDR3 is TGTGCCAGCAGCTCCGGGACTAGCGGGAGTTACGAGCAGCACTTC. Amino acids: CASSSGTSGSYEQHF.

Details on this clonotype: One end of the junction does not line up with germline, which may come from a read error. This chain connects TRBV20-1 to TRBJ1-5; D gene ambiguous. CDR1 DFQATT and CDR2 SNEGSKA come from the germline V gene (reference sequence). CDR3 length: 15 residues. Written as DNA, the CDR3 is TGCAATGCTAGACCTACAGAGATTCGCAATCAGCCCCAGCATTTT. It codes for CNARPTEIRNQPQHF.

This clonotype has at least ten counts. The chain recombines TRBV25-1 with TRBJ1-3; perhaps TRBD1 as D (6 bases). V was cut by 1 base and J by 4 bases, with 11 bases left in between. Germline V gene lookup returns CDR1 MGHDK and CDR2 SYGVNS. The CDR3 contains 15 residues. CDR3 sequence: CASSELGARGNTIYF. CDR3 coding DNA: TGTGCCAGCAGTGAATTGGGGGCGAGGGGAAACACCATATATTTT.

Remarks on this clonotype: A much bigger clone sits one base away, suggesting this may be a read error. The conserved final phenylalanine or tryptophan is absent from the CDR3, which likely points to a read error. V gene TRBV28 combines with J gene TRBJ2-7; tentative D call: TRBD1 (6 bases). Germline V gene lookup returns CDR1 MDHEN and CDR2 SYDVKM. V was shortened by 0 bases and J by 8 bases, with 11 bases between the two germline ends. This CDR3 contains 13 residues. The CDR3 DNA reads TGTGCCAGCAGTTTATGGGGGGACAACAAGCAGTACGCC. The encoded protein is CASSLWGDNKQYA.

V and J are TRBV10-3 and TRBJ1-3, with D possibly being TRBD1 (5 bases). Germline V lookup: CDR1 ENHRY, CDR2 SYGVKD. The CDR3 covers 15 residues. Trimming left V 10 bases short and J 0 bases short, with 16 bases between. CDR3 coding DNA: TGTGCCACGGGAGGGGAAACCATCTCTGGAAACACCATATATTTT. Residues: CATGGETISGNTIYF.

Concerning this clonotype itself: Given a much more abundant clone one base away, this may be a read error. This sequence joins TRBV20-1 and TRBJ2-1, with 7 nucleotides matching TRBD2. The CDR3 contains 12 residues. CDR1 DFQATT and CDR2 SNEGSKA come from the germline V gene (reference sequence). This CDR3 reads CSASGGLREQSF. The CDR3 coding sequence is TGCAGTGCTAGCGGGGGACTACGTGAGCAGTCCTTC.

There are many counts of this clonotype. The genes are TRBV18 and TRBJ1-1; D not resolved. Germline CDR1 KGHSH, CDR2 LQKENI. This CDR3 spans 12 amino acids. Trimming pared 4 bases from V and 5 bases from J, leaving 8 bases between. CDR3 in amino acids: CASSLTQTEAFF. CDR3 sequence (DNA): TGTGCCAGCTCACTAACACAAACTGAAGCTTTCTTT.

The sample holds many counts of this clonotype. J is TRBJ1-2 and V is TRBV28, with 8 bases aligning to TRBD1. The CDR3 length is 15 residues. V was clipped by 5 bases and J by 0 bases; unmatched bases: 5. Looked up from germline, CDR1 is MDHEN and CDR2 is SYDVKM. The CDR3: CASSPGTGTNYGYTF. The CDR3 DNA is TGTGCCAGCAGTCCCGGGACAGGTACTAACTATGGCTACACCTTC.

This clonotype was seen ten or more times. The chain is built from TRBV28 and TRBJ2-7; D call uncertain. This CDR3 is 13 amino acids long. Germline V gene sequence: CDR1 MDHEN, CDR2 SYDVKM. The V and J ends lost 7 bases and 0 bases respectively, with 10 bases between them. The CDR3 is CASTASISYEQYF. CDR3 coding DNA: TGTGCCAGCACAGCCAGTATCTCCTACGAGCAGTACTTC.

A remark on this clonotype: Given a much more abundant clone one base away, this may be a read error. J is TRBJ1-2 and V is TRBV4-1, with 9 nucleotides matching TRBD1. This CDR3 is built from 14 residues. Germline V gives CDR1 MGHRA, CDR2 YSYEKL. The CDR3 DNA reads as TGTGCCGGCAGCCCGGGACAGGGAAACTATGGCTACACCTTC. Its protein product is CAGSPGQGNYGYTF.

This clonotype was seen once. This chain links TRBV20-1 with TRBJ2-3; D perhaps matches TRBD2 (6 bases). Trimming cost V 6 bases and J 4 bases, with 26 bases left between them. In germline, CDR1 is DFQATT, CDR2 SNEGSKA (reference sequence). This CDR3 is built from 17 residues. The DNA of the CDR3 is TGCAGTGCCCTCCCCGCTGGAGACCTTGCTAGCGCAGATACGCAGTATTTT. Translating it yields CSALPAGDLASADTQYF.

Of note for this clonotype: This could be a read error, since a much larger clone is one nucleotide away. The chain combines TRBV6-6 with TRBJ2-5, with TRBD1 matching 7 bases. With 6 bases clipped from V and 4 bases from J, the junction kept 5 bases outside the gene matches. CDR1 and CDR2 (germline): MNHNY, SVGAGI (reference sequence). The CDR3 runs 13 residues. The CDR3 coding sequence is TGTGCCAGCAGCGAGACAGGGCGAGAGACCCAGTACTTC. The encoded protein is CASSETGRETQYF.

This clonotype was picked up many times. V and J are TRBV6-2 or TRBV6-3 and TRBJ1-1; D is perhaps TRBD1 (5 bases). Trimming shortened V by 4 bases and J by 6 bases, and 18 bases separated the two germline ends. The length of the CDR3 is 15 residues. Germline lookup yields CDR1 MNHEY and CDR2 SVGEGT. CDR3 DNA sequence: TGTGCCAGCAGTTCCCAACCCGACAGTGGTTCTGAAGCTTTCTTT. This sequence encodes CASSSQPDSGSEAFF.

The chain employs TRBV2 and TRBJ2-3, with 7 bases lining up with TRBD2. V shed 1 base and J 8 bases; nucleotides not matched to a gene: 9. The CDR3 is made up of 15 amino acids. Per germline, CDR1 SNHLY and CDR2 FYNNEI. The CDR3: CASSEVPRSGITQYF. The CDR3, as DNA: TGTGCCAGCAGTGAAGTGCCCCGAAGCGGGATTACGCAGTATTTT.

The chain couples TRBV19 to TRBJ2-5, with TRBD2 matching over 12 bases. Germline V gene lookup returns CDR1 LNHDA and CDR2 SQIVND (reference sequence). The V segment lost 4 bases and the J segment 0 bases; nucleotides outside the gene matches: 9. The CDR3 is made up of 18 amino acids. For the CDR3, the DNA is TGTGCCAGTAGTACACGTGGACTAGCGGGGTCGTACCAAGAGACCCAGTACTTC. This encodes CASSTRGLAGSYQETQYF.

The chain employs TRBV5-1 and TRBJ1-4; D gene uncertain. V was clipped by 4 bases and J by 8 bases, with 21 bases between them. The CDR3 has 16 amino acids. CDR1 is SGHRS, CDR2 YFSETQ, per germline. The CDR3 sequence is CASSEEGRPGREKLFF. As DNA, the CDR3 is TGCGCCAGCAGCGAGGAAGGGCGCCCGGGGAGGGAAAAACTGTTTTTT.

The V gene is TRBV2, the J gene TRBJ2-4; a possible D gene is TRBD2 (6 bases). With 3 bases removed from V and 10 bases from J, the gap between germline ends came to 13 bases. Germline CDR1 and CDR2: SNHLY and FYNNEI. This CDR3 comprises 13 residues. Written as DNA, the CDR3 is TGTGCCAGCAGTGATGTGCGGGGAGGAATTCAGTACTTC. Protein: CASSDVRGGIQYF.

This clonotype was seen repeatedly, ten times or more. V gene TRBV7-2 combines with J gene TRBJ2-1, with D hard to call. CDR1 is SGHTA and CDR2 is FQGNSA in the germline V gene. CDR3 length: 14 residues. V lost 7 bases and J lost 2, with 12 bases in between. The CDR3 sequence is CASTESSPYNEQFF. In nucleotides, the CDR3 is TGTGCCAGCACCGAATCCAGCCCCTACAATGAGCAGTTCTTC.

CDR3 protein: CASRPVGGQGNSPLHF. CDR3 DNA sequence: TGCGCCAGCAGGCCCGTTGGGGGACAAGGAAATTCACCCCTCCACTTT. The rearrangement uses TRBV10-2 and TRBJ1-6; possible D gene TRBD1, 6 bases. V lost 6 bases and J lost 7, with 19 bases in between. Germline assignment: CDR1 WSHSY and CDR2 SAAADI. CDR3 length: 16 amino acids.

A few counts support this clonotype. This may stem from a read error, because a much larger clone lies one nucleotide away. Here the CDR3 omits its conserved ending phenylalanine or tryptophan, so a read error is the likely source. The V and J genes are TRBV4-1 and TRBJ2-3; D gene ambiguous. There are 15 residues in the CDR3. V was trimmed by 0 bases and J by 9 bases, leaving 16 bases between them. Germline V gives CDR1 MGHRA, CDR2 YSYEKL. The CDR3 sequence is CASSQDGATLATQYV. CDR3 in DNA: TGCGCCAGCAGCCAAGACGGAGCAACCCTTGCCACGCAGTATGTT.

This clonotype came up a few times. The chain carries TRBV5-4 and TRBJ1-1, with a possible D match to TRBD1 (6 bases). The germline gives CDR1 SGHNT, CDR2 YYREEE (reference sequence). Trimming took 4 bases from V and 6 from J, leaving 16 bases between them. The CDR3 runs 14 residues. CDR3 amino acids: CASSLKTGGAEAFF. Written as DNA, the CDR3 is TGTGCCAGCAGCCTAAAGACAGGCGGGGCTGAAGCTTTCTTT.

This chain connects TRBV29-1 to TRBJ1-4, with a tentative D call TRBD1 (6 bases). CDR1 and CDR2 from the germline V gene are SQVTM and ANQGSEA. V shed 6 bases and J shed 2 bases, with 10 bases lying between them. CDR3 length: 13 amino acids. The CDR3 sequence: CSVSQGTNEKLFF. The CDR3 DNA sequence: TGCAGCGTGTCCCAGGGGACTAATGAAAAACTGTTTTTT. Drawing the rest from reference TRBV29-1 and TRBJ1-4, the complete variable domain is SAVISQKPSRDICQRGTSLTIQCQVDSQVTMMFWYRQQPGQSLTLIATANQGSEATYESGFVIDKFPISRPNLTFSTLTVSNMSPEDSSIYLCSVSQGTNEKLFFGSGTQLSVL.